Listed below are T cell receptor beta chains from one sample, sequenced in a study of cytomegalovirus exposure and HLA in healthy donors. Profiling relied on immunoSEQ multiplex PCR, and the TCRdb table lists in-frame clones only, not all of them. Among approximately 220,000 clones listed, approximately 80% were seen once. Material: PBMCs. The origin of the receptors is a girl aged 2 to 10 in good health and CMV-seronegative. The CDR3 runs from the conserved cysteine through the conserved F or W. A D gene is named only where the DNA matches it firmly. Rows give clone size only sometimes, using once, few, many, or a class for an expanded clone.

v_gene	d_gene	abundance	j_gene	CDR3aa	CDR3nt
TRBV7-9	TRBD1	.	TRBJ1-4	CASSTQPGTAEKLFF	TGTGCCAGCAGCACCCAACCGGGGACAGCTGAAAAACTGTTTTTT
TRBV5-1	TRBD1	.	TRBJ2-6	CASSKGQGRGLCSGANVLTF	TGCGCCAGCAGCAAAGGACAGGGTAGGGGGTTGTGCTCTGGGGCCAACGTCCTGACTTTC
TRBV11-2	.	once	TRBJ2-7	CASSLGPVSSYEQYF	TGTGCCAGCAGCTTAGGGCCCGTCAGCTCCTACGAGCAGTACTTC
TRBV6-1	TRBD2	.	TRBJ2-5	CASSEGGKETQYF	TGTGCCAGCAGTGAGGGAGGGAAAGAGACCCAGTACTTC
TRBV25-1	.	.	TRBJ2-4	CASSGHRGSAKNIQYF	TGTGCCAGCAGTGGTCATAGGGGCTCTGCCAAAAACATTCAGTACTTC
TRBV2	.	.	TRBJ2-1	CASNIPSNEQFF	TGTGCCAGCAATATTCCTAGCAATGAGCAGTTCTTC
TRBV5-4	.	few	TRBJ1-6	CASSPGQNYNSPLHF	TGTGCCAGCAGCCCCGGACAGAACTATAATTCACCCCTCCACTTT
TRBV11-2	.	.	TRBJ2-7	CASSLVPYSGYEQYF	TGTGCCAGCAGCTTAGTCCCCTACAGTGGCTACGAGCAGTACTTC
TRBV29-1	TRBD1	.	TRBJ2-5	CSVTLDRGYSETQYF	TGCAGCGTTACCCTTGACAGGGGTTATTCGGAGACCCAGTACTTC
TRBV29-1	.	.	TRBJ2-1	CSVAGQNNEQFF	TGCAGCGTAGCGGGACAAAACAATGAGCAGTTCTTC
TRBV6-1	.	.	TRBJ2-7	CASVAGSSYEQYF	TGTGCCAGCGTGGCCGGGAGCTCCTACGAGCAGTACTTC
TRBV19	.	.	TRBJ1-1	CASSQGMNTEAFF	TGTGCCAGTAGTCAGGGGATGAACACTGAAGCTTTCTTT
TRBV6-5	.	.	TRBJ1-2	CASSYDGVGYTF	TGTGCCAGCAGTTACGACGGGGTTGGCTACACCTTC
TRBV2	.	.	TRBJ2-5	CASSERGFGAETQYF	TGTGCCAGCAGTGAAAGGGGGTTTGGCGCGGAGACCCAGTACTTC
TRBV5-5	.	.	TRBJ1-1	CASSLDARGLMNTEAFF	TGTGCCAGCAGCTTGGATGCTAGGGGCCTAATGAACACTGAAGCTTTCTTT
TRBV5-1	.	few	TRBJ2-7	CASSLEGLSGFYEQYF	TGCGCCAGCAGCTTGGAGGGTCTTTCGGGGTTTTACGAGCAGTACTTC
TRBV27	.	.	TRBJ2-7	CASSVLAERVGKQYF	TGTGCCAGCAGTGTACTAGCTGAGAGGGTCGGGAAGCAGTACTTC
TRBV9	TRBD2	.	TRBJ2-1	CASSVELAGGREQFF	TGTGCCAGCAGCGTGGAGCTAGCGGGGGGAAGGGAGCAGTTCTTC
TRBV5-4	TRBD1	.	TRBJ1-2	CASSAGTGKTYNNYGYTF	TGTGCCAGCAGCGCCGGGACAGGGAAAACATATAATAACTATGGCTACACCTTC
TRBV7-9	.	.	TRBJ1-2	CASSLGSLGRNYGYTF	TGTGCCAGCAGCTTAGGAAGCCTGGGGCGCAACTATGGCTACACCTTC
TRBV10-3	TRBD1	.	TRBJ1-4	CAIRATGDEKLFF	TGTGCCATCAGGGCCACAGGGGATGAAAAACTGTTTTTT
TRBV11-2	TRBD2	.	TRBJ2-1	CASSLQTSGSSYNEQFF	TGTGCCAGCAGCTTACAAACTAGCGGGAGCTCCTACAATGAGCAGTTCTTC
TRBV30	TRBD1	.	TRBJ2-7	CAWSAIQGASYEQYF	TGTGCCTGGAGTGCGATCCAGGGGGCCTCCTACGAGCAGTACTTC
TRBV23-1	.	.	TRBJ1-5	CASSQLAVDQPQHF	TGCGCCAGCAGTCAACTAGCTGTGGATCAGCCCCAGCATTTT
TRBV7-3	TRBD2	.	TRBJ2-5	CASSLISSGGLETQYF	TGTGCCAGCAGCTTGATTTCTAGCGGGGGGTTGGAGACCCAGTACTTC
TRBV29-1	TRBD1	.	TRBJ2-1	CSFRDRTTNEQFF	TGCAGCTTCCGGGACAGGACAACTAATGAGCAGTTCTTC
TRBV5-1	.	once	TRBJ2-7	CASSSGGQAYEQYF	TGCGCCAGCAGCTCGGGGGGCCAGGCCTACGAGCAGTACTTC
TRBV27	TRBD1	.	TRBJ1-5	CASSSRQGLSNQPQHF	TGTGCCAGCAGTTCCCGACAGGGCCTTAGCAATCAGCCCCAGCATTTT
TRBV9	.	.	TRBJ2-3	CASSVAGRQPGSTDTQYF	TGTGCCAGCAGCGTAGCAGGGCGGCAACCAGGCAGCACAGATACGCAGTATTTT
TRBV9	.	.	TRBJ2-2	CASSVGAKPGELFF	TGTGCCAGCAGCGTAGGGGCGAAGCCCGGGGAGCTGTTTTTT
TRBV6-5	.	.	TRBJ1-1	CASSYEMGNRYTEAFF	TGTGCCAGCAGTTATGAGATGGGAAACAGGTACACTGAAGCTTTCTTT
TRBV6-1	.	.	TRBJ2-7	CASRFSGSVYF	TGTGCCAGCAGGTTCTCAGGGTCGGTGTACTTC
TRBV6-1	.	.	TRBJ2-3	CASNTGITDTQYF	TGTGCCAGCAACACAGGGATCACAGATACGCAGTATTTT
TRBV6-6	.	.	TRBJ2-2	CASSLTGGELFF	TGTGCCAGCAGTCTCACGGGCGGGGAGCTGTTTTTT
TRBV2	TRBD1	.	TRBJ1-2	CASSPGGRPYGYTF	TGTGCCAGCAGTCCAGGGGGAAGGCCGTACGGCTACACCTTC
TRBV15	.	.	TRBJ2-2	CATSRDYSRASGELFF	TGTGCCACCAGCAGAGATTATTCGCGGGCGTCCGGGGAGCTGTTTTTT
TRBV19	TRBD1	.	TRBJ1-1	CASSRTGVNTEAFF	TGTGCCAGTAGCCGGACAGGGGTGAACACTGAAGCTTTCTTT
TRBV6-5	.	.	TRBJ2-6	CASSYIGAGGANVLTF	TGTGCCAGCAGTTATATAGGGGCAGGTGGGGCCAACGTCCTGACTTTC
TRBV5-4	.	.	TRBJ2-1	CASSWDNNNEQFF	TGTGCCAGCAGCTGGGACAATAACAATGAGCAGTTCTTC
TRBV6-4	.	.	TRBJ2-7	CASRLADGSYEQYF	TGTGCCAGCAGACTTGCGGATGGCTCCTACGAGCAGTACTTC
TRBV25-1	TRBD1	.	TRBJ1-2	CASSDGDRVGYGYTF	TGTGCCAGCAGTGATGGGGACAGGGTGGGCTATGGCTACACCTTC
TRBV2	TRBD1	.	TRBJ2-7	CASSLGQGTYEQYF	TGTGCCAGCAGCCTCGGACAGGGCACCTACGAGCAGTACTTC
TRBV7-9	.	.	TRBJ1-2	CASSLAEWGDYGYTF	TGTGCCAGCAGCTTAGCGGAGTGGGGCGACTATGGCTACACCTTC
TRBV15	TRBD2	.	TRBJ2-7	CATSREPGGAYEQYF	TGTGCCACCAGCAGAGAGCCCGGGGGGGCCTACGAGCAGTACTTC
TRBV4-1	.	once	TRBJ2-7	CASSQDHSYEQYF	TGCGCCAGCAGCCAAGATCACAGCTACGAGCAGTACTTC
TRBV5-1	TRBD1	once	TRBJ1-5	CASSPHTGDNQPQHF	TGCGCCAGCAGCCCACATACAGGGGACAATCAGCCCCAGCATTTT
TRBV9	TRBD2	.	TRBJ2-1	CASSAALAGGPGEQFF	TGTGCCAGCAGCGCCGCCTTAGCGGGGGGGCCCGGTGAGCAGTTCTTC
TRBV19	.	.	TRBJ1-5	CASSLGSINQPQHF	TGTGCCAGTAGTCTCGGGAGCATCAATCAGCCCCAGCATTTT
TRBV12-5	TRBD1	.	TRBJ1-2	CASGLATGGNGYTF	TGTGCTAGTGGTTTGGCTACAGGGGGCAATGGCTACACCTTC
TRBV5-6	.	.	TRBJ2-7	CASSDGQLPAYEQYF	TGTGCCAGCAGCGACGGACAACTACCTGCCTACGAGCAGTACTTC
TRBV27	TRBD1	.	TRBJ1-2	CASTSPTGFNYGYTF	TGTGCCAGCACCTCCCCGACAGGGTTTAACTATGGCTACACCTTC